The T cell receptor (beta chain) described here comes from a study of T cells in Graves' hyperthyroidism and ophthalmopathy. Study in general: At initial diagnosis, before any treatment had begun, peripheral blood was obtained. Study-wide findings and caveats: Using 13 V-J features, a model discriminated ophthalmopathy from stable hyperthyroidism.

RNA transcripts yielded amplified TCR beta CDR3 regions. The TCR CDR3 was amplified in a first-round RT-PCR using the HTBI primer set. TCRdb reprocessed the multiplex PCR reads with MiXCR, giving one entry per CDR3 protein. The sample has 400,000 to 550,000 distinct CDR3 sequences, roughly a quarter seen once. Ophthalmopathy in the patients scored at least 3 on Clinical Activity Score and at least 4 on NOSPECS grade, lasting under 3 months. Patients showing uncontrolled infection, other autoimmune disease, pregnancy or lactation were ineligible. Ten or more counts support this clonotype. Its antigen is currently unknown. The receptor was isolated from a woman aged 25 to 39 with Graves' ophthalmopathy. Sequencing input: blood.

The CDR3: CSAPSLWAGSSYEQYF. For the CDR3, the DNA is TGCAGTGCTCCCTCCCTCTGGGCGGGGTCCTCCTACGAGCAGTACTTC. This rearrangement joins TRBV20-1 to TRBJ2-7, with a weak D call TRBD2 (6 bases). Germline V gene sequence: CDR1 DFQATT, CDR2 SNEGSKA (reference sequence). V was clipped by 5 bases and J by 0 bases, with 20 bases between them. This CDR3 has 16 residues.